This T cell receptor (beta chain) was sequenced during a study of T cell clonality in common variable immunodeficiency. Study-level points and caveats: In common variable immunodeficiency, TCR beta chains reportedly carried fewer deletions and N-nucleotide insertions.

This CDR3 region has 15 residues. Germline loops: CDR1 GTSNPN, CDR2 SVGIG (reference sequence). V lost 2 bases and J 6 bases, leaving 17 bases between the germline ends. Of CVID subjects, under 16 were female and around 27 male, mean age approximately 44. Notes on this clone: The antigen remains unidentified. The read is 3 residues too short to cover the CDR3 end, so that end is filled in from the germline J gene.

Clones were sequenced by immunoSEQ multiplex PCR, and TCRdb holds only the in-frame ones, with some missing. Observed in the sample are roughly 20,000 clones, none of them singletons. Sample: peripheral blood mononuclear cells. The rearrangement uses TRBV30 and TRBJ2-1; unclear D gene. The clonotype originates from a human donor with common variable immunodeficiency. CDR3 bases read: TGTGCCTGGAGTCCGGGTCTGATAATTCCCAATGAG. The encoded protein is CAWSPGLIIPNE. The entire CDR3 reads CAWSPGLIIPNEQFF. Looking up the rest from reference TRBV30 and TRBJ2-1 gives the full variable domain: SQTIHQWPATLVQPVGSPLSLECTVEGTSNPNLYWYRQAAGRGLQLLFYSVGIGQISSEVPQNLSASRPQDRQFILSSKKLLLSDSGFYLCAWSPGLIIPNEQFFGPGTRLTVL.